This T cell receptor (beta chain) was captured by sequencing in a study of T-cell memory formation after mild COVID-19. Study in general: The TCR clusters were mostly specific to one donor.

Using constant-segment primers, 5'RACE produced TCR alpha and TCR beta cDNA libraries carrying sample barcodes and UMIs. Each CDR3 protein is one row after TCRdb ran MiXCR on the 5' RACE reads. The sample lists about 15,000 distinct CDR3 sequences, around 25% occurring once. This clonotype showed up many times. Its matching antigen is unknown. Study-wide points: Among clones peaking at day 37 in the second wave, SARS-CoV-2 specificity remained unconfirmed. Clones contracting over day 15 to 85 were CD4/CD8 balanced, with later expanders leaning CD4+.

The CDR3 is 16 amino acids. Germline lookup yields CDR1 SGHRS and CDR2 YFSETQ. The trim removed 1 base at V and 6 bases at J, leaving 8 bases unmatched. The rearrangement uses TRBV5-1 and TRBJ2-2; 8 positions match TRBD2. The source material was PBMCs or a T cell subset sorted from them (not recorded which). The TCR comes from a young man who had mild COVID-19 (a few samples of this study predate the infection). Cell type and time point are not known. The CDR3 DNA reads as TGCGCCAGCAGCTTGTTCGCGGGGGGCTTGTCCGGGGAGCTGTTTTTT. Translating it yields CASSLFAGGLSGELFF. Supplemented by reference TRBV5-1 and TRBJ2-2, the full variable domain reads KAGVTQTPRYLIKTRGQQVTLSCSPISGHRSVSWYQQTPGQGLQFLFEYFSETQRNKGNFPGRFSGRQFSNSRSEMNVSTLELGDSALYLCASSLFAGGLSGELFFGEGSRLTVL.